This is a list of T cell receptor beta chains from one sample in a study of a mutant IDH1 vaccine in newly diagnosed glioma. For these TCRs, the target antigens are not known. Measured with immunoSEQ multiplex PCR; TCRdb has only the in-frame clones, and not every one. The sample holds about 53,000 clones, around 84% seen once. The specimen comprised PBMCs, sampled from a glioma patient whose treatment included an IDH1 peptide vaccine. These receptors were taken from a woman between 45 and 60 years old with glioma. The CDR3 runs from the conserved cysteine through the conserved F or W. The order of the fields is D gene, J gene, V gene, clone size, CDR3 protein, CDR3 DNA. A D gene is named only where the DNA matches it firmly. Size tells how often a clone was seen (once, few, many) or the class of an expanded clone, and some rows leave it out.

d_call: NA; j_call: TRBJ1-1; v_call: TRBV19; clone_size: NA; cdr3_aa: CASSINWGTEAFF; cdr3_nt: TGTGCCAGTAGTATTAACTGGGGCACTGAAGCTTTCTTT
d_call: NA; j_call: TRBJ1-5; v_call: TRBV5-6; clone_size: NA; cdr3_aa: CASSAGLSNQPQHF; cdr3_nt: TGTGCCAGCAGCGCGGGACTAAGCAATCAGCCCCAGCATTTT
d_call: NA; j_call: TRBJ2-7; v_call: TRBV28; clone_size: NA; cdr3_aa: CASSSPKGEIEQYF; cdr3_nt: TGTGCCAGCAGTTCCCCGAAGGGGGAGATCGAGCAGTACTTC
d_call: NA; j_call: TRBJ1-2; v_call: TRBV2; clone_size: NA; cdr3_aa: CASSEASYGYTF; cdr3_nt: TGTGCCAGCAGTGAAGCCAGCTATGGCTACACCTTC
d_call: NA; j_call: TRBJ1-3; v_call: TRBV30; clone_size: few; cdr3_aa: CAWADRNTIYF; cdr3_nt: TGTGCCTGGGCAGATAGAAACACCATATATTTT
d_call: TRBD1; j_call: TRBJ2-7; v_call: TRBV28; clone_size: NA; cdr3_aa: CASSAYRGQYEQYF; cdr3_nt: TGTGCCAGCAGCGCCTACAGGGGGCAATACGAGCAGTACTTC
d_call: TRBD1; j_call: TRBJ1-5; v_call: TRBV19; clone_size: NA; cdr3_aa: CASTDREPQPQHF; cdr3_nt: TGTGCCAGTACTGACAGGGAACCCCAGCCCCAGCATTTT
d_call: NA; j_call: TRBJ2-1; v_call: TRBV7-9; clone_size: NA; cdr3_aa: CASSLSRSSYNEQFF; cdr3_nt: TGTGCCAGCAGCTTAAGCCGGAGCTCCTACAATGAGCAGTTCTTC
d_call: NA; j_call: TRBJ1-5; v_call: TRBV12-5; clone_size: NA; cdr3_aa: CASGVITGTNQPQHF; cdr3_nt: TGTGCTAGTGGCGTTATCACAGGGACCAATCAGCCCCAGCATTTT
d_call: NA; j_call: TRBJ2-7; v_call: TRBV21-1; clone_size: NA; cdr3_aa: CASSKGGAGESSYEQYF; cdr3_nt: TGTGCCAGCAGCAAGGGGGGAGCGGGGGAGAGCTCCTACGAGCAGTACTTC
d_call: NA; j_call: TRBJ2-7; v_call: TRBV4-1; clone_size: NA; cdr3_aa: CASSQNRRNSYEQYF; cdr3_nt: TGCGCCAGCAGCCAAAACAGGCGTAATTCCTACGAGCAGTACTTC
d_call: NA; j_call: TRBJ2-2; v_call: TRBV5-1; clone_size: NA; cdr3_aa: CASSLDGWGAGELFF; cdr3_nt: TGCGCCAGCAGCTTGGACGGCTGGGGGGCCGGGGAGCTGTTTTTT
d_call: NA; j_call: TRBJ1-2; v_call: TRBV5-6; clone_size: once; cdr3_aa: CASSLRGVAYGYTF; cdr3_nt: TGTGCCAGCAGCTTGCGGGGGGTGGCCTATGGCTACACCTTC
d_call: TRBD1; j_call: TRBJ1-5; v_call: TRBV18; clone_size: NA; cdr3_aa: CASSPMTGTKDNQPQHF; cdr3_nt: TGTGCCAGCTCACCTATGACAGGGACGAAGGACAATCAGCCCCAGCATTTT
d_call: NA; j_call: TRBJ1-2; v_call: TRBV10-3; clone_size: NA; cdr3_aa: CASLGTQGGGYTF; cdr3_nt: TGTGCCTCCCTCGGCACACAGGGAGGTGGCTACACCTTC
d_call: NA; j_call: TRBJ1-2; v_call: TRBV5-4; clone_size: NA; cdr3_aa: CASSSGTTVNYGYTF; cdr3_nt: TGTGCCAGCAGCTCCGGAACGACAGTTAACTATGGCTACACCTTC
d_call: NA; j_call: TRBJ2-5; v_call: TRBV5-1; clone_size: once; cdr3_aa: CASSLGVQRGKTQYF; cdr3_nt: TGCGCCAGCAGCTTGGGGGTGCAAAGGGGAAAGACCCAGTACTTC
d_call: NA; j_call: TRBJ1-3; v_call: TRBV9; clone_size: NA; cdr3_aa: CASSVDRQGPGNTIYF; cdr3_nt: TGTGCCAGCAGCGTAGATCGGCAGGGACCTGGAAACACCATATATTTT
d_call: NA; j_call: TRBJ1-1; v_call: TRBV18; clone_size: NA; cdr3_aa: CASSLKDSTEAFF; cdr3_nt: TGTGCCAGCTCACTCAAGGATAGTACTGAAGCTTTCTTT
d_call: NA; j_call: TRBJ2-6; v_call: TRBV5-4; clone_size: NA; cdr3_aa: CASSGTASGANVLTF; cdr3_nt: TGTGCCAGCAGCGGAACAGCCTCTGGGGCCAACGTCCTGACTTTC
d_call: NA; j_call: TRBJ2-7; v_call: TRBV10-2; clone_size: NA; cdr3_aa: CASRGLGMGEVAYEQYF; cdr3_nt: TGCGCCAGCAGGGGGTTGGGTATGGGGGAGGTAGCCTACGAGCAGTACTTC
d_call: NA; j_call: TRBJ1-1; v_call: TRBV5-1; clone_size: NA; cdr3_aa: CASSSSPGTQREAFF; cdr3_nt: TGCGCCAGCAGCTCTTCCCCCGGGACCCAGCGGGAAGCTTTCTTT
d_call: TRBD2; j_call: TRBJ2-5; v_call: TRBV2; clone_size: NA; cdr3_aa: CASSPSGGAQETQYF; cdr3_nt: TGTGCCAGCAGTCCTAGCGGGGGGGCTCAAGAGACCCAGTACTTC
d_call: NA; j_call: TRBJ2-7; v_call: TRBV2; clone_size: NA; cdr3_aa: CASSDSLGEQYF; cdr3_nt: TGTGCCAGCAGTGATTCCCTAGGAGAGCAGTACTTC
d_call: NA; j_call: TRBJ1-1; v_call: TRBV19; clone_size: NA; cdr3_aa: CASSIGSGKGAEAFF; cdr3_nt: TGTGCCAGTAGTATAGGTTCGGGGAAGGGGGCTGAAGCTTTCTTT
d_call: NA; j_call: TRBJ1-5; v_call: TRBV19; clone_size: NA; cdr3_aa: CASSIGRGQPQHF; cdr3_nt: TGTGCCAGTAGTATTGGCCGCGGTCAGCCCCAGCATTTT